Each of the 16 T cell receptor beta chains below was sequenced from the same sample in a study of T cell responses to AZD1222 COVID-19 vaccine. Sequencing was performed with immunoSEQ multiplex PCR; in TCRdb, only in-frame clones are kept and a portion is missing. Of about 100,000 clones in the sample, approximately 90% were seen once. Sequenced here: peripheral blood, sampled on day 0 of AZD1222 vaccination. These TCRs come from an adult in good health.

The chain uses TRBV7-9 and TRBJ1-2; D uncertain. Germline CDR1 SEHNR, CDR2 FQNEAQ (reference sequence). There are 11 residues in the CDR3. Trimming took 2 bases from V and 4 from J, leaving 2 bases between them. CDR3 sequence: CASSLFYGYTF. In DNA form, the CDR3 reads TGTGCCAGCAGCTTATTCTATGGCTACACCTTC.

The CDR3 sequence: CASSQGPGQGIEKLFF. CDR3 nucleotides: TGCGCCAGCAGCCAAGGGCCGGGACAGGGGATTGAAAAACTGTTTTTT. The V gene is TRBV4-3, the J gene TRBJ1-4, with 10 bases that match TRBD1. Trimming took 1 base from V and 7 from J; bases not matched to a gene: 6. The CDR3 runs 16 residues. Germline CDR1 LGHNA, CDR2 YSLEER.

This CDR3 is CASSVAGQSNEQFF. In DNA form, the CDR3 reads TGTGCCAGCAGCGTCGCGGGACAAAGCAATGAGCAGTTCTTC. The chain employs TRBV9 and TRBJ2-1; D may correspond to TRBD1 or TRBD2 (6 bases each). Germline CDR1 and CDR2: SGDLS and YYNGEE. The CDR3 contains 14 residues. The V gene lost 2 bases and the J gene lost 6 bases, with 12 bases spanning the gap.

The chain employs TRBV6-1 and TRBJ1-4, with 10 nucleotides matching TRBD1. The ends lost 2 bases at V and 8 bases at J; junction bases unmatched: 5. CDR3 length: 15 amino acids. The germline V gene encodes CDR1 MNHNS and CDR2 SASEGT. The CDR3 region is CASSETRTGGEKLFF. The DNA for the CDR3 is TGTGCCAGCAGTGAAACCCGGACAGGGGGGGAAAAACTGTTTTTT.

This chain uses TRBV5-1 with TRBJ1-3; D ambiguous. Trimming cost V 1 base and J 0 bases, with 5 bases left between them. The germline gives CDR1 SGHRS, CDR2 YFSETQ. This CDR3 contains 14 residues. The CDR3 reads CASSLQSSGNTIYF. CDR3 sequence (DNA): TGCGCCAGCAGCTTGCAAAGCTCTGGAAACACCATATATTTT. The complete variable domain, with remaining parts taken from reference TRBV5-1 and TRBJ1-3, reads KAGVTQTPRYLIKTRGQQVTLSCSPISGHRSVSWYQQTPGQGLQFLFEYFSETQRNKGNFPGRFSGRQFSNSRSEMNVSTLELGDSALYLCASSLQSSGNTIYFGEGSWLTVV.

This rearrangement joins TRBV11-2 to TRBJ2-7; tentatively, D is TRBD1 or TRBD2 (5 bases each). Germline CDR1 reads SGHAT; CDR2 reads FQNNGV. Deletions cut 2 bases from V and 4 bases from J, with 18 bases between. The CDR3 has 16 amino acids. The CDR3 bases are TGTGCCAGCAGCTTAAGCTGGGACCCACTCGAATACGAGCAGTACTTC. Translating it yields CASSLSWDPLEYEQYF.

The chain carries TRBV6-1 and TRBJ2-7; D might be TRBD1 or TRBD2, each matching 5 bases. With 3 bases removed from V and 4 bases from J, the gap between germline ends came to 13 bases. This CDR3 region has 14 residues. Germline CDR1 is MNHNS and CDR2 is SASEGT. The CDR3: CASSEGWGIYEQYF. CDR3 coding DNA: TGTGCCAGCAGTGAGGGTTGGGGGATATACGAGCAGTACTTC.

The V gene is TRBV5-3, the J gene TRBJ1-1; perhaps TRBD1 as D (6 bases). TRBV5-3 is an open reading frame whose function is uncertain. This CDR3 region has 15 residues. With 4 bases removed from V and 1 base from J, the gap between germline ends came to 14 bases. The CDR3, as DNA: TGTGCCAGAAGCGCGTACAGGGAGAAGAACACTGAAGCTTTCTTT. This gives the protein CARSAYREKNTEAFF.

The chain is built from TRBV9 and TRBJ1-6; TRBD1 aligns across 8 bases. CDR3 length equals 18 residues. The V segment lost 1 base and the J segment 0 bases; nucleotides outside the gene matches: 6. Germline lookup yields CDR1 SGDLS and CDR2 YYNGEE. CDR3 sequence: CASSVRDRTDSYNSPLHF. The CDR3 DNA sequence: TGTGCCAGCAGCGTACGGGACAGGACTGACTCCTATAATTCACCCCTCCACTTT.

The V and J genes are TRBV9 and TRBJ1-3; D is ambiguous. Per the germline V gene, CDR1 is SGDLS and CDR2 is YYNGEE. V was trimmed by 0 bases and J by 0 bases, leaving 13 bases between them. This CDR3 comprises 17 residues. The CDR3 coding sequence is TGTGCCAGCAGCGTAGCTGACCGACTATACTCTGGAAACACCATATATTTT. Its translation is CASSVADRLYSGNTIYF.

J is TRBJ2-7 and V is TRBV18, with 12 bases matching TRBD1. Germline-derived CDR1 and CDR2 are KGHSH and LQKENI. The CDR3 has 16 residues. V trimming: 4 bases; J trimming: 5 bases; junction bases outside the gene matches: 9. The CDR3 loop reads CASSQTRDRGQNEQYF. Here the CDR3 DNA reads TGTGCCAGCTCACAAACCCGGGACAGGGGGCAGAACGAGCAGTACTTC.

The V call is TRBV29-1, the J call TRBJ2-1; 7 bases align to TRBD2. Germline V CDR1 and CDR2: SQVTM, ANQGSEA. The V and J ends lost 4 bases and 4 bases, in that order; junction bases with no gene match: 4. The CDR3 length is 13 residues. CDR3 region: CSVVSSGYNEQFF. CDR3 bases: TGCAGCGTTGTTTCTAGCGGATACAATGAGCAGTTCTTC.

This chain uses TRBV27 with TRBJ2-7; D is unclear. CDR1 is MNHEY, CDR2 SMNVEV, per germline (reference sequence). The V gene lost 6 bases and the J gene lost 5 bases, with 11 bases spanning the gap. The CDR3 extends over 12 amino acids. CDR3 amino acids: CASRPWGHEQYF. The CDR3 bases are TGTGCCAGCAGACCCTGGGGTCACGAGCAGTACTTC.

The chain recombines TRBV7-9 with TRBJ1-3; 8 nucleotides match TRBD1. The V gene's germline CDR1 is SEHNR and CDR2 FQNEAQ (reference sequence). V shed 5 bases, J shed 0 bases, and the junction held 6 bases outside the gene matches. This CDR3 comprises 16 residues. CDR3 region: CASSPGTGLSGNTIYF. DNA of the CDR3: TGTGCCAGCAGCCCGGGGACAGGCCTCTCTGGAAACACCATATATTTT.

V is TRBV19 and J is TRBJ1-5; tentative D call: TRBD1 (6 bases). CDR1 and CDR2 (germline): LNHDA, SQIVND (reference sequence). The V gene lost 0 bases and the J gene lost 6 bases, with 9 bases spanning the gap. This CDR3 has 14 residues. The CDR3 DNA is TGTGCCAGTAGTATAGACGGGGGGCTTCAGCCCCAGCATTTT. As protein: CASSIDGGLQPQHF.

The chain uses TRBV2 and TRBJ1-4; 9 nucleotides match TRBD1. The CDR3 consists of 15 residues. The V segment lost 8 bases and the J segment 3 bases; nucleotides outside the gene matches: 7. Germline V gene sequence: CDR1 SNHLY, CDR2 FYNNEI. The CDR3 DNA reads as TGTGCCAGCCTACAGGGGGCAGCACCTAATGAAAAACTGTTTTTT. It yields the protein CASLQGAAPNEKLFF.